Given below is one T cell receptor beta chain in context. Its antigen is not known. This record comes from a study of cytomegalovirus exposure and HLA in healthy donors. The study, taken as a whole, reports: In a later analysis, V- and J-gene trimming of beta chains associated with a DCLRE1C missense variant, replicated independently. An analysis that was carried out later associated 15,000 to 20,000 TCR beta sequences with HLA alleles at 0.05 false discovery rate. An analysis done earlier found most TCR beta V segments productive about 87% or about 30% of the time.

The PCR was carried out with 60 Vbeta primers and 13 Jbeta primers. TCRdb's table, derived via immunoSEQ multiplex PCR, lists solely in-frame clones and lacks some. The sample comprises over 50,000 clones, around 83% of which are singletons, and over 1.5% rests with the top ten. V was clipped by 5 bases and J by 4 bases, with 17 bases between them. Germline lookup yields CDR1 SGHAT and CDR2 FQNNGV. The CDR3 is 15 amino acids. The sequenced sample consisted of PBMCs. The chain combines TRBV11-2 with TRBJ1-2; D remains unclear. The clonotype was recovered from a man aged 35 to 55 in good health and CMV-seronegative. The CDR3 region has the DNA TGTGCCAGCAGCCCCCCACAAACAACGGGCTATGGCTACACCTTC. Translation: CASSPPQTTGYGYTF.